This TCR beta chain was captured by sequencing in a study of blood T cell repertoires in COVID-19. Study overall: Acute and convalescent COVID-19 samples came from the United States, Italy and Spain.

Authors' data handling: Counts of nucleated cells, estimated from reference gene primer amplification, were obtained. This table comes from immunoSEQ multiplex PCR, and its TCRdb copy is limited to in-frame clones, with some not included. The DNA was the basis for D and trimming; V, J and clone size are from that table. The repertoire holds some 180,000 clones, with 80% as singletons. V shed 2 bases and J shed 3 bases, with 16 bases lying between them. Per the germline V gene, CDR1 is SNHLY and CDR2 is FYNNEI. The CDR3 is 16 residues long. This clonotype was sampled from a man aged 60 to 75 with acute or convalescent COVID-19. The rearrangement links TRBV2 to TRBJ1-2; D is uncertain. The specimen was peripheral blood. CDR3 residues: CASSEQALVLDYGYTF. The CDR3 nucleotides read TGTGCCAGCAGTGAACAGGCCCTTGTGTTGGACTATGGCTACACCTTC.